Below, 5 T cell receptor beta chains from the same sample are listed, as sequenced in a study of cytomegalovirus exposure and HLA in healthy donors. The PCR ran on 60 Vbeta and 13 Jbeta primers. Here immunoSEQ multiplex PCR was the method, and the copy in TCRdb shows in-frame clones only, minus some. The table shows roughly 110,000 clones, with 74% occurring only once. Sample: PBMCs. The receptor set was obtained from a man in his thirties or forties in good health and CMV-seropositive.

The CDR3 sequence: CASSLTGDREQYF. DNA for the CDR3: TGTGCCAGCAGCCTTACAGGGGATCGCGAGCAGTACTTC. The chain recombines TRBV6-6 with TRBJ2-7; 7 positions match TRBD1. Germline V gives CDR1 MNHNY, CDR2 SVGAGI (reference sequence). J gave up 6 bases and V 6 bases, and 8 bases lay outside the gene matches. This CDR3 is 13 amino acids long.

This clone turned up a few times. This chain joins TRBV29-1 and TRBJ1-5, with D maybe TRBD1 (6 bases). Germline V lookup: CDR1 SQVTM, CDR2 ANQGSEA. This CDR3 has 13 amino acids. The ends were cut back, 4 bases at V and 0 bases at J, with 7 bases in the middle. The CDR3 region is CSVGTDSNQPQHF. In DNA form, the CDR3 reads TGCAGCGTTGGGACAGATAGCAATCAGCCCCAGCATTTT.

The chain links TRBV28 to TRBJ2-7; perhaps TRBD1 as D (6 bases). Germline lookup yields CDR1 MDHEN and CDR2 SYDVKM. The CDR3 is 13 residues long. The V end was cut by 2 bases, the J end by 1 base, with 6 bases between. DNA of the CDR3: TGTGCCAGCAGTTTAGGACAGTCCTACGAGCAGTACTTC. It specifies CASSLGQSYEQYF.

This clone was observed once. This sequence joins TRBV13 and TRBJ2-7; the match to TRBD2 covers 14 bases. The V gene's germline CDR1 is PRHDT and CDR2 FYEKMQ (reference sequence). The junction had 4 bases not matched to a gene; V was cut back by 1 base and J by 2 bases. The CDR3 has 17 residues. The chain's CDR3 is CASSLVGLAGEAYEQYF. The CDR3 DNA is TGTGCCAGCAGCTTAGTGGGACTAGCGGGGGAAGCCTACGAGCAGTACTTC.

This rearrangement joins TRBV4-1 to TRBJ1-1; D uncertain. The CDR3 length is 14 residues. V was clipped by 5 bases and J by 1 base, with 11 bases between them. Germline loops: CDR1 MGHRA, CDR2 YSYEKL. CDR3 amino acids: CASSSADKNTEAFF. The CDR3 region has the DNA TGCGCCAGCAGCTCCGCCGACAAGAACACTGAAGCTTTCTTT.